This TCR beta chain originates from a study of blood T cells in healthy people across ages. This CDR3 is built from 15 residues. Germline CDR1 MNHEY, CDR2 SVGEGT. V was cut by 2 bases and J by 11 bases, with 21 bases left in between. Primers used in a second PCR of about 7 to 12 cycles were a sample-barcoded 5' primer and a J-beta primer mix. Carrying 12 random nucleotides, a template-switch adaptor labeled each individual cDNA molecule. TCRdb reprocessed the 5' RACE reads via MiXCR and lists one record per CDR3 protein. Among some 790,000 distinct CDR3 sequences listed, under 30% were seen once. In regard to this clonotype: Its antigen is not known.

The study's findings and limits: Investigators treated diversity estimates from one million T cells as underestimates. The study found more naive CD4+ cells and higher diversity in long-lived than aged donors.

The TCR comes from a woman aged 80 or older in good health. Sequences were obtained from blood. The chain is built from TRBV6-2 or TRBV6-3 and TRBJ2-5; no reliable D call. The CDR3 sequence is CASSYGPLRMDEQYF. CDR3 sequence (DNA): TGTGCCAGCAGTTACGGGCCTTTAAGGATGGATGAGCAGTACTTC.